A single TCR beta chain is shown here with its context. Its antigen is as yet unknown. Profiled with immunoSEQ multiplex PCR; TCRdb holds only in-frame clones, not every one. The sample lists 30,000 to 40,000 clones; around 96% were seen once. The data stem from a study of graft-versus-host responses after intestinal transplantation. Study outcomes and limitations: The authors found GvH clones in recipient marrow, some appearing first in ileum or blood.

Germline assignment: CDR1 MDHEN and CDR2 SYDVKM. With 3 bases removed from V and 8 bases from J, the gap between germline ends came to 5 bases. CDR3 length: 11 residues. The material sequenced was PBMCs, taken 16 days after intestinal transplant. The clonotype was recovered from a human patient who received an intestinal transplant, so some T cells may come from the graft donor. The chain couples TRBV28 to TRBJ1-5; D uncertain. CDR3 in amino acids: CASSFSKPQHF. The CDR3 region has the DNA TGTGCCAGCAGTTTTTCGAAGCCCCAGCATTTT.